Listed below are T cell receptor beta chains from one sample, sequenced in a study of blood T cell repertoires in COVID-19. Using immunoSEQ multiplex PCR, the repertoire was profiled, and TCRdb retains in-frame clones only, with some absent. This sample has over 60,000 clones; around nine tenths occur once, and the top ten carry 1.3%. Sequencing was done on a sample of peripheral blood. These receptors all come from a man between 60 and 75 years old with acute or convalescent COVID-19. The CDR3 runs from the conserved cysteine through the conserved F or W. The D gene is left open where the match is weak. Rows give clone size only sometimes, using once, few, many, or a class for an expanded clone.

TRBJ2-5 - 13 once TRBV14 CASSQALGGAQYF TGTGCCAGCAGCCAAGCCCTTGGAGGGGCCCAGTACTTC
TRBJ1-4 - 12 - TRBV9 CASSPSNEKLFF TGTGCCAGCAGCCCCAGTAATGAAAAACTGTTTTTT
TRBJ2-1 TRBD1 15 - TRBV15 CATSREQGSYNEQFF TGTGCCACCAGCAGAGAACAGGGGTCCTACAATGAGCAGTTCTTC
TRBJ2-5 TRBD2 15 - TRBV3-1/TRBV3-2 CASSPELAGEETQYF TGTGCCAGCAGTCCCGAACTAGCGGGGGAAGAGACCCAGTACTTC
TRBJ2-2 TRBD1 14 - TRBV30 CAWSKDRAAGELFF TGTGCCTGGAGTAAGGACAGGGCGGCCGGGGAGCTGTTTTTT
TRBJ2-2 TRBD1 16 few TRBV3-1/TRBV3-2 CASSRDRGTDTGELFF TGTGCCAGCAGCCGGGACAGGGGGACGGACACCGGGGAGCTGTTTTTT
TRBJ1-6 - 17 - TRBV19 CASSINRDLTNGSPLHF TGTGCCAGTAGTATTAACCGGGACTTAACTAACGGGTCACCCCTCCACTTT
TRBJ1-1 - 13 once TRBV27 CASSLLGALYFVF TGTGCCAGCAGTTTATTAGGAGCACTTTATTTTGTGTTT
TRBJ2-5 - 12 once TRBV18 CASSPKRETQYF TGTGCCAGCTCACCAAAGAGGGAGACCCAGTACTTC
TRBJ2-7 - 13 - TRBV6-6 CASSTPPANEQYF TGTGCCAGCAGTACCCCTCCCGCGAACGAGCAGTACTTC
TRBJ1-5 TRBD1 13 few TRBV10-3 CAIREDRGQPQHF TGTGCCATCAGAGAGGACAGGGGTCAGCCCCAGCATTTT
TRBJ1-4 - 15 - TRBV5-1 CASSLGSQANEKLFF TGCGCCAGCAGCTTGGGTTCCCAGGCGAATGAAAAACTGTTTTTT
TRBJ1-4 - 15 - TRBV10-3 CAISDPRGQLGKLFF TGTGCCATCAGTGACCCCCGAGGGCAATTAGGAAAACTGTTTTTT
TRBJ1-3 - 15 - TRBV15 CATSLVGSSGNTIYF TGTGCCACCAGCCTTGTTGGGAGCTCTGGAAACACCATATATTTT
TRBJ1-4 - 14 - TRBV6-5 CATCRWGEGEKLFF TGTGCCACCTGCCGTTGGGGGGAAGGTGAAAAACTGTTTTTT
TRBJ2-4 TRBD2 14 - TRBV7-3 CASSLRGGEDIQYF TGTGCCAGCAGCTTACGGGGGGGCGAAGACATTCAGTACTTC
TRBJ1-1 - 13 - TRBV27 CASRIWGGTEAFF TGTGCCAGCAGGATCTGGGGGGGAACTGAAGCTTTCTTT
TRBJ2-2 - 17 - TRBV12-5 CASGGPGRTRGTGELFF TGTGCTAGTGGGGGTCCGGGCCGAACCAGGGGCACCGGGGAGCTGTTTTTT
TRBJ1-2 TRBD1 12 - TRBV19 CATLDRGYNYTF TGTGCCACCCTGGACAGGGGTTATAACTACACCTTC
TRBJ2-2 - 12 - TRBV29-1 CSVPGLTGELFF TGCAGCGTCCCGGGTCTCACCGGGGAGCTGTTTTTT
TRBJ1-2 - 13 - TRBV29-1 CSVEELGNNGYTF TGCAGCGTTGAAGAACTAGGGAATAATGGCTACACCTTC
TRBJ1-1 - 16 - TRBV9 CASSSHLEGGGAEAFF TGTGCCAGCAGCTCGCACTTAGAGGGAGGGGGTGCTGAAGCTTTCTTT
TRBJ2-7 - 14 - TRBV7-2 CASSLDPGWYEQYF TGTGCCAGCAGCTTAGACCCGGGGTGGTACGAGCAGTACTTC
TRBJ2-5 - 15 - TRBV11-3 CASSLGGYTQETQYF TGTGCCAGCAGCTTAGGAGGTTATACACAAGAGACCCAGTACTTC
TRBJ1-5 TRBD1 14 - TRBV19 CASSRDRTNQPQHF TGTGCCAGTAGCCGGGACAGGACCAATCAGCCCCAGCATTTT
TRBJ2-7 - 13 - TRBV9 CASSRDFLYEQYF TGTGCCAGCAGCCGGGACTTTCTTTACGAGCAGTACTTC
TRBJ1-2 TRBD1 14 - TRBV3-1/TRBV3-2 CASSHLTGVVGYTF TGTGCCAGCAGCCACCTCACAGGGGTTGTTGGCTACACCTTC
TRBJ2-7 - 15 - TRBV6-1 CASSEASGYSYEQYF TGTGCCAGCAGTGAAGCGTCGGGATACTCCTACGAGCAGTACTTC
TRBJ2-5 - 15 few TRBV19 CASNTGGTAKETQYF TGTGCCTCCAACACGGGAGGGACAGCAAAAGAGACCCAGTACTTC
TRBJ1-1 - 12 - TRBV16 CASSGSSAEAFF TGTGCCAGCAGCGGAAGTAGCGCTGAAGCTTTCTTT
TRBJ2-1 - 15 - TRBV6-5 CASSSRTESYNEQFF TGTGCCAGCAGTTCCAGGACAGAGTCCTACAATGAGCAGTTCTTC
TRBJ1-1 - 15 - TRBV27 CASRAGQNMNTEAFF TGTGCCAGCAGAGCCGGACAGAACATGAACACTGAAGCTTTCTTT
TRBJ1-2 - 14 - TRBV7-2 CASSLARGLFGYTF TGTGCCAGCAGCTTAGCCAGGGGTTTATTTGGCTACACCTTC
TRBJ2-6 TRBD1 19 - TRBV14 CASSQGTGFLLSGANVLTF TGTGCCAGCAGCCAAGGGACAGGGTTCCTACTCTCTGGGGCCAACGTCCTGACTTTC
TRBJ1-3 TRBD1 15 - TRBV30 CAWGTGSWAGNTIYF TGTGCCTGGGGGACAGGTTCATGGGCTGGAAACACCATATATTTT
TRBJ1-3 - 16 - TRBV6-1 CASSEVQGPLGNTIYF TGTGCCAGCAGTGAAGTCCAGGGCCCCCTCGGAAACACCATATATTTT
TRBJ1-3 TRBD1 17 few TRBV9 CASSVGHRGPSGNTIYF TGTGCCAGCAGCGTAGGGCACAGGGGGCCATCTGGAAACACCATATATTTT
TRBJ2-1 TRBD2 16 - TRBV30 CAWSSGLAGPYNEQFF TGTGCCTGGAGTTCCGGACTAGCGGGGCCCTACAATGAGCAGTTCTTC
TRBJ2-7 - 11 - TRBV6-1 CASSEIYEQYF TGTGCCAGCAGTGAAATATACGAGCAGTACTTC
TRBJ1-5 TRBD1 13 - TRBV6-6 CASRSRGSEPQHF TGTGCCAGCAGGAGCAGGGGGAGTGAGCCCCAGCATTTT
TRBJ1-2 - 16 - TRBV6-6 CASSYSRIQGNYGYTF TGTGCCAGCAGTTACTCGAGGATACAGGGTAACTATGGCTACACCTTC
TRBJ2-3 TRBD2 16 - TRBV6-6 CASSNLAGAPGDTQYF TGTGCCAGCAGTAACCTAGCGGGGGCCCCGGGAGATACGCAGTATTTT
TRBJ1-1 TRBD1 17 - TRBV10-3 CAISDRDRSSLNTEAFF TGTGCCATCAGTGACAGGGACAGGTCCTCATTGAACACTGAAGCTTTCTTT
TRBJ1-2 TRBD1 13 - TRBV25-1 CASSVAGGAGYTF TGTGCCAGCAGTGTTGCAGGGGGCGCGGGCTACACCTTC
TRBJ2-2 - 16 - TRBV9 CASSSRGTVNTGELFF TGTGCCAGCAGCTCAAGGGGGACGGTGAACACCGGGGAGCTGTTTTTT
TRBJ1-1 TRBD1 15 - TRBV28 CASIPSRGRNTEAFF TGTGCCAGCATCCCTTCCAGGGGGCGAAACACTGAAGCTTTCTTT
TRBJ2-7 TRBD1 13 - TRBV6-6 CASSWTGPREQYF TGTGCCAGCAGTTGGACAGGGCCTCGAGAGCAGTACTTC
TRBJ2-7 - 13 - TRBV28 CASTLGGGYEQYF TGTGCCAGCACCCTAGGCGGCGGCTACGAGCAGTACTTC
TRBJ1-3 TRBD1 19 - TRBV5-1 CASSPTGQGAPVTGNTIYF TGCGCCAGCAGCCCCACGGGGCAGGGGGCGCCGGTCACTGGAAACACCATATATTTT
TRBJ2-7 TRBD1 15 - TRBV14 CASSDMTGASYEQYF TGTGCCAGCAGCGACATGACAGGGGCCTCCTACGAGCAGTACTTC
TRBJ1-6 - 12 - TRBV12-3/TRBV12-4 CASSSNSGPLHF TGTGCCAGCAGCTCTAATTCAGGACCCCTCCACTTT
TRBJ1-2 TRBD1 15 - TRBV7-9 CATTEWGQEDYGYTF TGTGCCACCACGGAATGGGGACAGGAGGACTATGGCTACACCTTC
TRBJ1-6 - 15 once TRBV27 CASASQGGYNSPLHF TGTGCCAGCGCCTCTCAGGGAGGATATAATTCACCCCTCCACTTT
TRBJ1-1 - 19 - TRBV15 CATSRDRTATSIVNTEAFF TGTGCCACCAGCAGAGATCGAACAGCCACCTCGATTGTGAACACTGAAGCTTTCTTT
TRBJ2-7 TRBD2 15 once TRBV6-5 CASTTLSGGPYEQYF TGTGCCAGCACCACGCTGAGCGGGGGCCCGTACGAGCAGTACTTC
TRBJ2-1 - 15 - TRBV5-4 CASSLAHRTENEQFF TGTGCCAGCAGCTTGGCGCACCGAACGGAGAATGAGCAGTTCTTC
TRBJ1-1 TRBD1 19 - TRBV6-6 CASSSPPGQGRTGYTEAFF TGTGCCAGCAGCTCCCCACCGGGGCAGGGAAGGACAGGGTACACTGAAGCTTTCTTT
TRBJ2-2 TRBD2 19 - TRBV7-6 CASSSPGLAGGRFTGELFF TGTGCCAGCAGCTCACCGGGACTAGCGGGGGGGCGCTTCACCGGGGAGCTGTTTTTT
TRBJ2-3 - 15 - TRBV7-9 CASSVMAGALHTQYF TGTGCCAGCAGCGTCATGGCAGGGGCCCTACATACGCAGTATTTT
TRBJ2-7 - 15 - TRBV5-5 CASSLAGTFSYEQYF TGTGCCAGCAGCTTGGCCGGGACTTTTTCCTACGAGCAGTACTTC